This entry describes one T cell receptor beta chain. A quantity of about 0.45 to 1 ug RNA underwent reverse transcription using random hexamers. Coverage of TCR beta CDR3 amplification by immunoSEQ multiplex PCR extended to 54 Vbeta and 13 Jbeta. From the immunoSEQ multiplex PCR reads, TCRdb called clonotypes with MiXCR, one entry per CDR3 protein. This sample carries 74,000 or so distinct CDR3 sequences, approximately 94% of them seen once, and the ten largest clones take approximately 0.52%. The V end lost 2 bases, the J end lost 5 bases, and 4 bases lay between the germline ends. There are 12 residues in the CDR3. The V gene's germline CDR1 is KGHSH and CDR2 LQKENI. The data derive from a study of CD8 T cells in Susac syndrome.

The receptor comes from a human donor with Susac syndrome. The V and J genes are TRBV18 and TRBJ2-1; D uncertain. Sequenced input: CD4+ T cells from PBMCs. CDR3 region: CASSPTHNEQFF. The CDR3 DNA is TGTGCCAGCTCACCAACCCACAATGAGCAGTTCTTC.